The 11 T cell receptor beta chains in this list originate from one sample, sequenced in a study of beta chain features in type 1 diabetes. Expressed TCRB transcripts were sequenced, since all the RNA that had been isolated was reverse transcribed. TCRdb's table, derived via immunoSEQ multiplex PCR, lists solely in-frame clones and lacks some. Among around 250,000 clones listed, over 12% were seen once. Specimen: naive CD4+ T cells from blood. The receptors here all came from a woman in her forties in good health.

This clone showed up just a few times. The V call is TRBV7-2, the J call TRBJ1-4, with D possibly being TRBD1 (6 bases). V gave up 4 bases and J gave up 6 bases, with 15 bases separating them. Germline lookup yields CDR1 SGHTA and CDR2 FQGNSA. The CDR3 spans 15 residues. In DNA, the CDR3 is TGTGCCAGCAGCTCGTACAGGGAGGGTTATGAAAAACTGTTTTTT. It is translated as CASSSYREGYEKLFF.

This sequence joins TRBV7-2 and TRBJ1-1; the D gene is possibly TRBD1 (5 bases). V dropped 5 bases and J dropped 6 bases, with 13 bases sitting between them. Germline values: CDR1 SGHTA, CDR2 FQGNSA. This CDR3 spans 13 amino acids. In DNA, the CDR3 is TGTGCCAGCAGCCTACAGGTGTCCGCTGAAGCTTTCTTT. Its translation: CASSLQVSAEAFF.

The chain uses TRBV5-4 and TRBJ1-2, with D possibly TRBD1 on 6 matching bases. V was cut by 4 bases and J by 4 bases, with 14 bases left in between. The CDR3 is 14 residues long. The germline V gene encodes CDR1 SGHNT and CDR2 YYREEE (reference sequence). CDR3 DNA: TGTGCCAGCAGCCCGGACAGTAATCTCTATGGCTACACCTTC. The encoded protein is CASSPDSNLYGYTF.

This chain links TRBV29-1 with TRBJ1-1, with 7 bases lining up with TRBD1. Trimming at V came to 7 bases and at J to 3 bases, leaving 8 bases not matched to a gene. Per the germline V gene, CDR1 is SQVTM and CDR2 is ANQGSEA. CDR3 length equals 13 residues. CDR3 sequence: CSGKGQKDTEAFF. CDR3 in DNA: TGCAGCGGGAAGGGACAGAAGGACACTGAAGCTTTCTTT.

The chain combines TRBV27 with TRBJ2-1; the match to TRBD2 covers 8 bases. CDR3 length: 14 amino acids. Germline trimming cut 11 bases from V and 0 bases from J; bases unmatched to any gene: 6. Germline lookup yields CDR1 MNHEY and CDR2 SMNVEV (reference sequence). This CDR3 reads CACHRGGSYNEQFF. As DNA, the CDR3 is TGTGCCTGCCATCGGGGGGGCTCCTACAATGAGCAGTTCTTC.

This clone was seen just once. The V gene is TRBV7-8, the J gene TRBJ1-5, with TRBD1 identical over 7 bases. Per germline, CDR1 SGHVS and CDR2 FQNEAQ. The CDR3 is 15 amino acids. Trimming at V came to 3 bases and at J to 0 bases, leaving 2 bases not matched to a gene. The CDR3, as DNA: TGTGCCAGCAGCTTCTACAGGGGTAGCAATCAGCCCCAGCATTTT. Its protein is CASSFYRGSNQPQHF.

The chain combines TRBV18 with TRBJ1-2; a weak D match, TRBD1 (5 bases). Germline CDR1 and CDR2: KGHSH and LQKENI. V was trimmed by 1 base and J by 0 bases, leaving 12 bases between them. The CDR3 totals 16 residues. CDR3 loop: CASSPLRAETNYGYTF. As DNA, the CDR3 is TGTGCCAGCTCACCACTCAGGGCAGAGACTAACTATGGCTACACCTTC.

There are a few counts of this clone. The chain has TRBV18 and TRBJ1-2, with 10 bases identical to TRBD1. The CDR3 has 14 amino acids. Looked up from germline, CDR1 is KGHSH and CDR2 is LQKENI. The ends lost 10 bases at V and 4 bases at J; junction bases unmatched: 9. Here the CDR3 reads CATTPGQGPYGYTF. The CDR3 region has the DNA TGTGCCACGACACCGGGACAGGGGCCCTATGGCTACACCTTC.

This clone was seen only a few times. The chain carries TRBV5-6 and TRBJ2-1; 8 bases align to TRBD1. Germline V CDR1 and CDR2: SGHDT, YYEEEE. The CDR3 has 15 amino acids. J gave up 6 bases and V 3 bases, and 8 bases lay outside the gene matches. In nucleotides, the CDR3 is TGTGCCAGCAGCTCGAACGGCAGGGGGCTCAATGAGCAGTTCTTC. Translated: CASSSNGRGLNEQFF.

The chain links TRBV6-5 to TRBJ2-1; possibly TRBD2 for D (6 bases). The CDR3 is 14 residues long. The germline gives CDR1 MNHEY, CDR2 SVGAGI. V was clipped by 5 bases and J by 6 bases, with 14 bases between them. CDR3 sequence reads: CASSGLEGFNEQFF. DNA for the CDR3: TGTGCCAGCAGTGGACTGGAGGGATTCAATGAGCAGTTCTTC.

This sequence joins TRBV6-5 and TRBJ1-2, with 7 bases aligning to TRBD1. The CDR3 is made up of 14 amino acids. Germline V CDR1 and CDR2: MNHEY, SVGAGI. Trimming removed 10 bases from V and 4 bases from J; junction bases left unmatched: 12. The CDR3 nucleotides read TGTGCCACCCCCCGGGACAGAAACGGCTATGGCTACACCTTC. It yields the protein CATPRDRNGYGYTF.